A single sample gave rise to the 5 T cell receptor beta chains below, sequenced in a study of blood T cells in healthy people across ages. Combining a sample-barcoded 5' primer with a J-beta primer mix, a second PCR ran for about 6 to 11 cycles. TCRdb passed the 5' RACE reads through MiXCR, listing each CDR3 protein once. The data contain about 670,000 distinct CDR3 sequences, 40% to 45% of them singletons. Sequencing used blood. The receptors were gathered from an elderly man in good health.

This clonotype was picked up a small number of times. The chain carries TRBV6-2 or TRBV6-3 and TRBJ2-5; TRBD2 might be the D (5 bases). This CDR3 is 12 amino acids long. Trimming removed 2 bases at V and 6 bases at J, with 7 bases between. Germline-derived CDR1 and CDR2 are MNHEY and SVGEGT. The CDR3 protein is CASSYDGKTQYF. CDR3 DNA sequence: TGTGCCAGCAGTTACGACGGGAAGACCCAGTACTTC.

This clonotype was found a few times. The chain links TRBV5-1 to TRBJ2-7, with TRBD2 matching 13 bases. The CDR3 runs to 16 residues. V trimming: 4 bases; J trimming: 6 bases; junction bases outside the gene matches: 10. Germline CDR1 SGHRS, CDR2 YFSETQ. The DNA for the CDR3 is TGCGCCAGCAGCCCGGGGGGACTAGCGGGGTTCAGCGAGCAGTACTTC. Residues: CASSPGGLAGFSEQYF.

The chain joins TRBV5-1 to TRBJ2-3, with a possible D match to TRBD2 (6 bases). Trimming took 0 bases from V and 1 from J, leaving 18 bases between them. The CDR3 consists of 18 residues. Germline V lookup: CDR1 SGHRS, CDR2 YFSETQ. CDR3 in DNA: TGCGCCAGCAGCTTGGATCCGGGACTTACGGGACGCACAGATACGCAGTATTTT. Translating it yields CASSLDPGLTGRTDTQYF.

This clonotype was detected many times. The chain combines TRBV20-1 with TRBJ1-2; 7 bases align to TRBD1. This CDR3 has 14 residues. J lost 8 bases, V lost 1 base, and 10 bases had no gene match. In germline, CDR1 is DFQATT, CDR2 SNEGSKA (reference sequence). In DNA form, the CDR3 reads TGCAGTGCTAGAGCCGGGGAGGGGGCGCGGGGCTACACCTTC. This encodes CSARAGEGARGYTF.

The chain has TRBV11-2 and TRBJ1-2, with 8 bases identical to TRBD1. This CDR3 comprises 16 residues. In germline, CDR1 is SGHAT, CDR2 FQNNGV. V was clipped by 6 bases and J by 4 bases; unmatched bases: 13. The CDR3 reads CASSRTGTGIFYGYTF. CDR3 coding DNA: TGTGCCAGCAGTCGCACCGGGACAGGAATTTTCTATGGCTACACCTTC. The entire variable domain, with the rest obtained from reference TRBV11-2 and TRBJ1-2, is as follows: EAGVAQSPRYKIIEKRQSVAFWCNPISGHATLYWYQQILGQGPKLLIQFQNNGVVDDSQLPKDRFSAERLKGVDSTLKIQPAKLEDSAVYLCASSRTGTGIFYGYTFGSGTRLTVV.